This TCR beta chain was retrieved from a study of blood T cells in healthy people across ages. This CDR3 comprises 16 residues. V shed 4 bases and J shed 7 bases, with 20 bases lying between them. Then a second PCR, running roughly 7 to 11 cycles, was carried out with a sample-barcoded 5' primer and a J-beta primer mix. TCRdb re-analysed the 5' RACE reads in MiXCR, keeping a single row per CDR3 protein. Of 910,000 or so distinct CDR3 sequences in the sample, about 51% were seen once. This rearrangement joins TRBV12-3 or TRBV12-4 to TRBJ2-1; possible D gene TRBD2, 6 bases. This receptor was obtained from a woman aged 55-69 years in good health. Material: blood. The CDR3: CASSSRGRAGGNEQFF. DNA of the CDR3: TGTGCCAGCAGTTCTCGGGGGAGAGCGGGCGGGAATGAGCAGTTCTTC.